This entry lists 32 T cell receptor beta chains sequenced from one sample in a study of T cell repertoires in cytomegalovirus infection. From the reads, TCRdb called clonotypes with MiXCR, one entry per CDR3 protein. The table has under 150,000 distinct CDR3 sequences, 20% to 30% seen once. For these TCRs, the target antigens are not known. Sequences were obtained from PBMCs, sequenced either directly or after in vitro stimulation (not recorded which). The receptors here all came from a human donor in good health (CMV status not recorded). Some clones in this sample may be carry-over from other donors' samples.

The V and J genes are TRBV6-1 and TRBJ2-7; unclear D gene. Germline CDR1 MNHNS, CDR2 SASEGT. V lost 5 bases and J 2 bases, leaving 10 bases between the germline ends. There are 13 residues in the CDR3. The CDR3 sequence: CASSFHSAYEQYV. CDR3 nucleotides: TGTGCCAGCAGTTTCCACTCGGCCTACGAGCAGTACGTC.

This clonotype was seen at least ten times. The genes are TRBV12-3 or TRBV12-4 and TRBJ2-4; D is perhaps TRBD1 (6 bases). The CDR3 extends over 14 amino acids. V was shortened by 4 bases and J by 2 bases, with 9 bases between the two germline ends. CDR3 loop: CASSYGQSKNIQYF. CDR3 coding DNA: TGTGCCAGCAGTTACGGACAGTCCAAAAACATTCAGTACTTC.

This chain joins TRBV28 and TRBJ2-5; 9 bases match TRBD1. The CDR3 extends over 15 amino acids. Trimming removed 3 bases from V and 1 base from J; junction bases left unmatched: 3. Per germline, CDR1 MDHEN and CDR2 SYDVKM. CDR3 loop: CASSFGDRAQETQYF. In DNA form, the CDR3 reads TGTGCCAGCAGTTTTGGGGACAGGGCCCAAGAGACCCAGTACTTC.

This clonotype was detected a few times. This rearrangement joins TRBV12-3 or TRBV12-4 to TRBJ1-1; TRBD1 matches at 7 bases. The CDR3 covers 15 residues. Germline trimming cut 0 bases from V and 4 bases from J; bases unmatched to any gene: 5. The CDR3 nucleotides read TGTGCCAGCAGTTTAGCGACAGGGATGGGCACTGAAGCTTTCTTT. It is translated as CASSLATGMGTEAFF.

This clonotype appeared once. The rearrangement joins TRBV15 to TRBJ1-4, with D tentatively TRBD1 (5 bases). CDR3 size: 20 residues. The V end was cut by 0 bases, the J end by 7 bases, with 27 bases between. Germline V gene data show CDR1 as LNHNV and CDR2 as YYDKDF (reference sequence). The CDR3 spells CATSRDGLLGDVGVGEKLFF. The CDR3 DNA reads as TGTGCCACCAGCAGAGACGGCCTTTTAGGGGACGTGGGAGTGGGTGAAAAACTGTTTTTT.

This clonotype was seen many times. This chain links TRBV7-2 with TRBJ1-4; possibly TRBD1 for D (6 bases). V was cut by 5 bases and J by 10 bases, with 20 bases left in between. This CDR3 is built from 15 residues. Germline-derived CDR1 and CDR2 are SGHTA and FQGNSA. CDR3 sequence reads: CASSGTGAVSGKLFF. The CDR3 DNA reads TGTGCCAGCAGCGGGACGGGGGCCGTATCCGGAAAACTGTTTTTT.

In this sample, this clonotype turned up many times. The rearrangement uses TRBV7-2 and TRBJ1-5; 9 bases map to TRBD1. The CDR3 extends over 16 amino acids. J was trimmed by 1 base and V by 6 bases; bases with no gene match: 7. CDR1 is SGHTA and CDR2 is FQGNSA in the germline V gene. CDR3 DNA: TGTGCCAGCAGTGATGGACAGGGGAGGAGCAATCAGCCCCAGCATTTT. Translated: CASSDGQGRSNQPQHF.

The chain joins TRBV11-2 to TRBJ2-1; possibly TRBD1 for D (6 bases). CDR1 is SGHAT, CDR2 FQNNGV, per germline. V was cut by 8 bases and J by 0 bases, with 20 bases left in between. The CDR3 runs 17 residues. CDR3 protein: CASRRGRGGSSYNEQFF. The CDR3 DNA is TGTGCCAGCCGCAGGGGAAGGGGCGGAAGCTCCTACAATGAGCAGTTCTTC.

The V gene is TRBV19, the J gene TRBJ1-6; tentative D call: TRBD1 (5 bases). The V and J ends lost 5 bases and 11 bases respectively, with 13 bases between them. CDR3 length: 13 residues. The germline V gene has CDR1 LNHDA and CDR2 SQIVND (reference sequence). The CDR3 nucleotides are TGTGCCAGTAGTGGTCAGGGCCATACACCCCTCCACTTT. Its translation is CASSGQGHTPLHF.

In its sample, this clonotype was seen a few times. The rearrangement links TRBV5-5 to TRBJ2-7, with 11 bases identical to TRBD2. Germline V CDR1 and CDR2: SGHKS, YYEKEE (reference sequence). This CDR3 comprises 17 residues. The V gene end was trimmed by 1 base and the J gene end by 0 bases; junction bases not matched to a gene: 6. This chain's CDR3 is CASSLITSGSLSYEQYF. In nucleotides, the CDR3 is TGTGCCAGCAGCTTGATCACTAGCGGGAGTCTCTCCTACGAGCAGTACTTC.

In its sample, this clonotype was seen a few times. CDR3 nucleotides: TGTGCCAGCAGCTTAGATCCCCACCACAATGAGCAGTTCTTC. Residues: CASSLDPHHNEQFF. The rearrangement joins TRBV11-3 to TRBJ2-1; no clear D. The V gene's germline CDR1 is SGHNT and CDR2 YENEEA. V lost 0 bases to trimming and J lost 5 bases, with 8 bases between them. CDR3 length equals 14 residues.

This clonotype was seen repeatedly, ten times or more. CDR3 DNA sequence: TGCGCCAGCAGCTTGGCGGGGTTCCCAGATACGCAGTATTTT. Its protein is CASSLAGFPDTQYF. The rearrangement joins TRBV5-1 to TRBJ2-3, with D perhaps TRBD2 (5 bases). CDR1 and CDR2 from the germline V gene are SGHRS and YFSETQ. Deletions cut 0 bases from V and 4 bases from J, with 9 bases between. The CDR3 is made up of 14 amino acids.

The V gene is TRBV4-1, the J gene TRBJ2-3; 11 positions match TRBD2. V was clipped by 1 base and J by 5 bases; unmatched bases: 2. This CDR3 has 15 residues. Germline V gene data show CDR1 as MGHRA and CDR2 as YSYEKL. Written as DNA, the CDR3 is TGCGCCAGCAGCCAAGGCCTAGCGGGAGGAGATACGCAGTATTTT. Its translation is CASSQGLAGGDTQYF.

The chain has TRBV9 and TRBJ2-1, with D uncertain. V was shortened by 0 bases and J by 9 bases, with 7 bases between the two germline ends. This CDR3 comprises 12 residues. Germline CDR1 and CDR2: SGDLS and YYNGEE. CDR3 amino acids: CASSVVDAEQFF. The CDR3 DNA reads TGTGCCAGCAGCGTAGTAGACGCTGAGCAGTTCTTC. Complete variable domain (other parts from reference TRBV9 and TRBJ2-1): DSGVTQTPKHLITATGQRVTLRCSPRSGDLSVYWYQQSLDQGLQFLIQYYNGEERAKGNILERFSAQQFPDLHSELNLSSLELGDSALYFCASSVVDAEQFFGPGTRLTVL.

The chain joins TRBV11-2 to TRBJ2-1, with 7 bases fitting TRBD2. Germline-derived CDR1 and CDR2 are SGHAT and FQNNGV. This CDR3 contains 15 residues. V trimming: 6 bases; J trimming: 4 bases; junction bases outside the gene matches: 9. The CDR3 reads CASRRPGLSYNEQFF. The CDR3 DNA follows: TGTGCCAGCAGGAGGCCGGGACTATCGTACAATGAGCAGTTCTTC.

The gene calls are TRBV19 and TRBJ2-4; no reliable D call. V was trimmed by 6 bases and J by 0 bases, leaving 9 bases between them. The CDR3 covers 14 residues. From germline, CDR1 is LNHDA and CDR2 SQIVND (reference sequence). In DNA form, the CDR3 reads TGTGCCAGTAGCAGACCAAGAGCCAAAAACATTCAGTACTTC. This encodes CASSRPRAKNIQYF.

At least ten counts were recorded for this clonotype. This chain uses TRBV12-3 or TRBV12-4 with TRBJ2-1; 14 bases match TRBD2. CDR3 length: 14 residues. After removal of 7 bases from V and 9 bases from J, the junction contained 5 bases not matched to a gene. The CDR3 region has the DNA TGTGCCAGCACCGGGACTAGCGGGAGCCCTGAGCAGTTCTTC. Its translation is CASTGTSGSPEQFF.

This clonotype was counted ten times or more. This chain joins TRBV7-2 and TRBJ2-5; D uncertain. Germline lookup yields CDR1 SGHTA and CDR2 FQGNSA. Trimming pared 1 base from V and 1 base from J, leaving 10 bases between. CDR3 size: 15 residues. The CDR3 DNA reads TGTGCCAGCAGCTTAGTGAGAGCGACCCAAGAGACCCAGTACTTC. Amino acid sequence: CASSLVRATQETQYF. The whole variable domain, filled in from reference TRBV7-2 and TRBJ2-5, reads GAGVSQSPSNKVTEKGKDVELRCDPISGHTALYWYRQSLGQGLEFLIYFQGNSAPDKSGLPSDRFSAERTGGSVSTLTIQRTQQEDSAVYLCASSLVRATQETQYFGPGTRLLVL.

Many counts were recorded for this clonotype. J is TRBJ2-5 and V is TRBV7-9; 7 bases align to TRBD2. Per germline, CDR1 SEHNR and CDR2 FQNEAQ (reference sequence). The CDR3 length is 14 residues. J gave up 3 bases and V 2 bases, and 3 bases lay outside the gene matches. The CDR3 loop reads CASSLSLAEETQYF. The CDR3 DNA sequence: TGTGCCAGCAGCTTATCTCTAGCGGAAGAGACCCAGTACTTC.

The genes are TRBV9 and TRBJ1-1; TRBD1 matches 10 bases. CDR3 length: 15 residues. V shed 0 bases, J shed 3 bases, and the junction held 2 bases outside the gene matches. The V gene's germline CDR1 is SGDLS and CDR2 YYNGEE. This CDR3 is CASSVGGTGDTEAFF. Here the CDR3 DNA reads TGTGCCAGCAGCGTAGGCGGGACAGGGGACACTGAAGCTTTCTTT.

This chain's CDR3 is CSARPYTDTQYF. The CDR3 DNA sequence: TGCAGTGCTAGGCCCTACACAGATACGCAGTATTTT. The chain carries TRBV20-1 and TRBJ2-3; D unresolved. This CDR3 is 12 amino acids long. CDR1 is DFQATT, CDR2 SNEGSKA, per germline (reference sequence). V was clipped by 3 bases and J by 2 bases, with 6 bases between them.

The rearrangement joins TRBV19 to TRBJ2-1; 12 bases map to TRBD1. The germline gives CDR1 LNHDA, CDR2 SQIVND (reference sequence). This CDR3 is built from 19 residues. J gave up 0 bases and V 4 bases, and 10 bases lay outside the gene matches. The CDR3 region has the DNA TGTGCCAGTAGTACACGCGGGACAGGGGGCTTAAGCTCCTACAATGAGCAGTTCTTC. This encodes CASSTRGTGGLSSYNEQFF.

The CDR3 region is CATSDFLAGGGDTQYF. The CDR3 nucleotides are TGTGCCACCAGTGATTTCCTAGCGGGAGGAGGAGATACGCAGTATTTT. The V call is TRBV24-1, the J call TRBJ2-3; 11 bases map to TRBD2. The trim removed 1 base at V and 5 bases at J, leaving 4 bases unmatched. Germline values: CDR1 KGHDR, CDR2 SFDVKD. The CDR3 extends over 16 amino acids.

The rearrangement links TRBV7-2 to TRBJ1-1, with D hard to call. V lost 2 bases to trimming and J lost 0 bases, with 10 bases between them. CDR3 length: 15 residues. Germline V gene sequence: CDR1 SGHTA, CDR2 FQGNSA. The CDR3 region is CASSLSRTMNTEAFF. The CDR3 region has the DNA TGTGCCAGCAGCTTATCCAGGACCATGAACACTGAAGCTTTCTTT. The variable domain in full, completed from reference TRBV7-2 and TRBJ1-1, reads GAGVSQSPSNKVTEKGKDVELRCDPISGHTALYWYRQSLGQGLEFLIYFQGNSAPDKSGLPSDRFSAERTGGSVSTLTIQRTQQEDSAVYLCASSLSRTMNTEAFFGQGTRLTVV.

This clonotype was counted ten times or more. The V call is TRBV7-2, the J call TRBJ2-7, with D tentatively TRBD1 (6 bases). CDR1 is SGHTA, CDR2 FQGNSA, per germline. V was trimmed by 5 bases and J by 0 bases, leaving 11 bases between them. CDR3 length: 14 residues. CDR3 DNA: TGTGCCAGCAGCATACAGGGTAGCTCCTACGAGCAGTACTTC. Translating gives CASSIQGSSYEQYF.

The J gene is TRBJ2-2, the V gene TRBV19; 14 bases line up with TRBD2. The CDR3 runs 16 residues. The V gene's germline CDR1 is LNHDA and CDR2 SQIVND (reference sequence). Losses at the gene ends were 4 bases for V and 4 bases for J; bases not matched to a gene: 2. The CDR3 here is CASSRGTSGSTGELFF. The CDR3 DNA reads TGTGCCAGTAGTAGAGGGACTAGCGGGAGCACCGGGGAGCTGTTTTTT.

This clonotype was detected a few times. The CDR3 sequence is CAKTGAPSTEAFF. In DNA form, the CDR3 reads TGTGCCAAGACAGGGGCCCCCAGCACTGAAGCTTTCTTT. The chain couples TRBV2 to TRBJ1-1; TRBD1 matches at 8 bases. Looked up from germline, CDR1 is SNHLY and CDR2 is FYNNEI. The CDR3 totals 13 residues. J lost 4 bases, V lost 10 bases, and 8 bases had no gene match. Full variable domain (remainder filled in from reference TRBV2 and TRBJ1-1): EPEVTQTPSHQVTQMGQEVILRCVPISNHLYFYWYRQILGQKVEFLVSFYNNEISEKSEIFDDQFSVERPDGSNFTLKIRSTKLEDSAMYFCAKTGAPSTEAFFGQGTRLTVV.

This clonotype has more than one count but fewer than ten. The chain couples TRBV24-1 to TRBJ1-1, with a tentative D call TRBD1 (5 bases). The CDR3 is 15 amino acids. Germline V gene sequence: CDR1 KGHDR, CDR2 SFDVKD. V dropped 5 bases and J dropped 5 bases, with 17 bases sitting between them. The CDR3 is CATSATTGGGTEAFF. Here the CDR3 DNA reads TGTGCCACCAGTGCCACTACTGGGGGGGGGACTGAAGCTTTCTTT.

The chain links TRBV7-2 to TRBJ1-5, with D possibly being TRBD1 (6 bases). The CDR3 extends over 16 amino acids. Germline CDR1 and CDR2: SGHTA and FQGNSA. V lost 7 bases and J lost 4, with 20 bases in between. CDR3 DNA sequence: TGTGCCAGCACGCTGACCCGGGGGGGCAAAAATCAGCCCCAGCATTTT. Translation: CASTLTRGGKNQPQHF.

The chain couples TRBV6-6 to TRBJ1-1; no clear D. Germline V CDR1 and CDR2: MNHNY, SVGAGI (reference sequence). V lost 5 bases and J lost 1, with 14 bases in between. There are 15 residues in the CDR3. DNA of the CDR3: TGTGCCAGCAGTCCCCGCATGGGAGCGAACACTGAAGCTTTCTTT. Residues: CASSPRMGANTEAFF.

The gene calls are TRBV27 and TRBJ2-1; tentatively, D is TRBD1 (6 bases). The ends were cut back, 5 bases at V and 10 bases at J, with 18 bases in the middle. The CDR3 length is 14 residues. Germline V gene data show CDR1 as MNHEY and CDR2 as SMNVEV (reference sequence). The CDR3 region is CASSPRDTWREQFF. For the CDR3, the DNA is TGTGCCAGCAGTCCCCGGGACACCTGGCGGGAGCAGTTCTTC.

This clonotype was found a few times. CDR3 nucleotide sequence: TGTGCCAGCGGCGAGCGGGGGGCCGACACTGAAGCTTTCTTT. Encoded protein: CASGERGADTEAFF. This chain links TRBV2 with TRBJ1-1; TRBD1 might be the D (6 bases). CDR3 length equals 14 residues. Germline-derived CDR1 and CDR2 are SNHLY and FYNNEI. The V gene lost 8 bases and the J gene lost 3 bases, with 16 bases spanning the gap.